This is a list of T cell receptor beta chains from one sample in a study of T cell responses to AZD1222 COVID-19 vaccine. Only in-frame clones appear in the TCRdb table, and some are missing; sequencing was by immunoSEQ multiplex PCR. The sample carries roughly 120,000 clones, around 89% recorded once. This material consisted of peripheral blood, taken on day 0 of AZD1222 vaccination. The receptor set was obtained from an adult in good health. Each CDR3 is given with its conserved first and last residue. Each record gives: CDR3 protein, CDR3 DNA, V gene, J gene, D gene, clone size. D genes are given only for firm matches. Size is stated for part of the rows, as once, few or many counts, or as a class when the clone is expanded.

CDR3 protein: CASSRGAGGSASGNTIYF
CDR3 DNA: TGTGCCAGCAGCCGCGGGGCCGGGGGTTCTGCTAGTGGAAACACCATATATTTT
V gene: TRBV27
J gene: TRBJ1-3
D gene: .
clone size: few

CDR3 protein: CASSSDLGGGTEAFF
CDR3 DNA: TGCGCCAGCAGCTCGGACCTAGGAGGGGGAACTGAAGCTTTCTTT
V gene: TRBV5-1
J gene: TRBJ1-1
D gene: .
clone size: .

CDR3 protein: CASSFLRSSTDTQYF
CDR3 DNA: TGTGCCAGCAGCTTTTTACGCAGTAGCACAGATACGCAGTATTTT
V gene: TRBV5-6
J gene: TRBJ2-3
D gene: .
clone size: .

CDR3 protein: CASSLDRGEQYF
CDR3 DNA: TGTGCCAGCAGCTTAGACAGGGGTGAGCAGTACTTC
V gene: TRBV7-6
J gene: TRBJ2-7
D gene: TRBD1
clone size: .

CDR3 protein: CASRAGNGNTIYF
CDR3 DNA: TGTGCCAGCAGGGCAGGAAATGGAAACACCATATATTTT
V gene: TRBV7-6
J gene: TRBJ1-3
D gene: .
clone size: .

CDR3 protein: CASSQRQSNYGYTF
CDR3 DNA: TGTGCCAGCAGCCAGCGACAGAGTAACTATGGCTACACCTTC
V gene: TRBV3-1/TRBV3-2
J gene: TRBJ1-2
D gene: .
clone size: .

CDR3 protein: CSVGAGANEKLFF
CDR3 DNA: TGCAGCGTTGGGGCAGGCGCAAATGAAAAACTGTTTTTT
V gene: TRBV29-1
J gene: TRBJ1-4
D gene: .
clone size: .

CDR3 protein: CASSLSHGFGGKETQYF
CDR3 DNA: TGTGCCAGCAGCTTAAGCCATGGTTTTGGGGGCAAGGAGACCCAGTACTTC
V gene: TRBV7-6
J gene: TRBJ2-5
D gene: .
clone size: .

CDR3 protein: CSVEEHGTFGYTF
CDR3 DNA: TGCAGCGTTGAGGAACACGGCACATTTGGCTACACCTTC
V gene: TRBV29-1
J gene: TRBJ1-2
D gene: .
clone size: .

CDR3 protein: CASSLNTFMNTEAFF
CDR3 DNA: TGCGCCAGCAGCTTGAACACGTTCATGAACACTGAAGCTTTCTTT
V gene: TRBV5-1
J gene: TRBJ1-1
D gene: .
clone size: .

CDR3 protein: CASSSSSGSQYEQYF
CDR3 DNA: TGTGCCAGCAGTTCCTCCAGCGGGAGTCAGTACGAGCAGTACTTC
V gene: TRBV27
J gene: TRBJ2-7
D gene: TRBD2
clone size: .

CDR3 protein: CASSPQGARTGELFF
CDR3 DNA: TGTGCCAGCAGCCCGCAGGGGGCTAGGACCGGGGAGCTGTTTTTT
V gene: TRBV3-1/TRBV3-2
J gene: TRBJ2-2
D gene: TRBD1
clone size: .

CDR3 protein: CASSPIGSRAAGRETQYF
CDR3 DNA: TGCGCCAGCAGCCCAATAGGCTCCCGGGCCGCCGGAAGGGAGACCCAGTACTTC
V gene: TRBV5-1
J gene: TRBJ2-5
D gene: .
clone size: .

CDR3 protein: CASSYGTDYEQYF
CDR3 DNA: TGTGCCAGCAGCTACGGGACGGACTACGAGCAGTACTTC
V gene: TRBV5-5
J gene: TRBJ2-7
D gene: .
clone size: .

CDR3 protein: CASSQTGSRRTGELFF
CDR3 DNA: TGTGCCAGCAGCCAAACCGGGAGCCGTCGCACCGGGGAGCTGTTTTTT
V gene: TRBV3-1/TRBV3-2
J gene: TRBJ2-2
D gene: .
clone size: .

CDR3 protein: CASSSGTSGRREQFF
CDR3 DNA: TGTGCCAGTAGTTCCGGGACTAGCGGGAGACGTGAGCAGTTCTTC
V gene: TRBV19
J gene: TRBJ2-1
D gene: TRBD2
clone size: .

CDR3 protein: CASSQDARWGYGYTF
CDR3 DNA: TGTGCCAGCAGCCAAGATGCCCGTTGGGGCTATGGCTACACCTTC
V gene: TRBV3-1/TRBV3-2
J gene: TRBJ1-2
D gene: .
clone size: .

CDR3 protein: CASRSGTGPGQPQHF
CDR3 DNA: TGCGCCAGCAGATCAGGGACAGGGCCAGGCCAGCCCCAGCATTTT
V gene: TRBV5-1
J gene: TRBJ1-5
D gene: TRBD1
clone size: .

CDR3 protein: CASSIQRDVANYGYTF
CDR3 DNA: TGTGCCAGTAGTATTCAGCGGGACGTAGCTAACTATGGCTACACCTTC
V gene: TRBV19
J gene: TRBJ1-2
D gene: .
clone size: .

CDR3 protein: CSVGQGNEQYF
CDR3 DNA: TGCAGCGTTGGACAGGGAAACGAGCAGTACTTC
V gene: TRBV29-1
J gene: TRBJ2-7
D gene: TRBD1
clone size: .

CDR3 protein: CASRTQSNQPQHF
CDR3 DNA: TGTGCCTCCCGTACACAGAGCAATCAGCCCCAGCATTTT
V gene: TRBV2
J gene: TRBJ1-5
D gene: .
clone size: .

CDR3 protein: CATTLGSNQPQHF
CDR3 DNA: TGTGCCACCACCCTTGGGAGTAATCAGCCCCAGCATTTT
V gene: TRBV18
J gene: TRBJ1-5
D gene: .
clone size: .

CDR3 protein: CASTPNTEAFF
CDR3 DNA: TGTGCCAGCACCCCGAACACTGAAGCTTTCTTT
V gene: TRBV11-2
J gene: TRBJ1-1
D gene: .
clone size: .

CDR3 protein: CASSRLKNTEAFF
CDR3 DNA: TGTGCCAGTAGTAGGCTCAAGAACACTGAAGCTTTCTTT
V gene: TRBV19
J gene: TRBJ1-1
D gene: .
clone size: .

CDR3 protein: CASSGQGDNQPQHF
CDR3 DNA: TGTGCCAGCAGCGGACAGGGGGACAATCAGCCCCAGCATTTT
V gene: TRBV9
J gene: TRBJ1-5
D gene: TRBD1
clone size: .

CDR3 protein: CASSYSQGARYEQYF
CDR3 DNA: TGTGCCAGCAGTTACTCGCAGGGGGCGCGCTACGAGCAGTACTTC
V gene: TRBV6-5
J gene: TRBJ2-7
D gene: TRBD1
clone size: .

CDR3 protein: CASRAASSGANVLTF
CDR3 DNA: TGTGCCAGCAGGGCAGCATCCTCTGGGGCCAACGTCCTGACTTTC
V gene: TRBV6-5
J gene: TRBJ2-6
D gene: .
clone size: once

CDR3 protein: CASSWTPHEQYF
CDR3 DNA: TGTGCCAGCAGTTGGACCCCGCACGAGCAGTACTTC
V gene: TRBV12-3/TRBV12-4
J gene: TRBJ2-7
D gene: .
clone size: .

CDR3 protein: CASSPHGQPSSGNTIYF
CDR3 DNA: TGTGCCAGCAGTCCCCATGGACAGCCGTCCTCTGGAAACACCATATATTTT
V gene: TRBV28
J gene: TRBJ1-3
D gene: .
clone size: once

CDR3 protein: CASSLVPGARDEQYF
CDR3 DNA: TGTGCCAGCAGCTTGGTCCCGGGGGCGCGGGACGAGCAGTACTTC
V gene: TRBV5-5
J gene: TRBJ2-7
D gene: .
clone size: .

CDR3 protein: CASSLGQSPYYGYTF
CDR3 DNA: TGTGCCAGCAGCTTAGGCCAGTCCCCCTACTATGGCTACACCTTC
V gene: TRBV11-2
J gene: TRBJ1-2
D gene: .
clone size: .

CDR3 protein: CATSDPRGQGAGDEQFF
CDR3 DNA: TGTGCCACCAGTGATCCCAGGGGACAGGGGGCAGGGGATGAGCAGTTCTTC
V gene: TRBV24-1
J gene: TRBJ2-1
D gene: TRBD1
clone size: .

CDR3 protein: CASSTGTGGTEAFF
CDR3 DNA: TGTGCCAGTAGTACCGGGACAGGGGGTACTGAAGCTTTCTTT
V gene: TRBV19
J gene: TRBJ1-1
D gene: TRBD1
clone size: .

CDR3 protein: CASSQVYSGAYEQYF
CDR3 DNA: TGTGCCAGCAGCCAAGTTTATTCGGGAGCCTACGAGCAGTACTTC
V gene: TRBV3-1/TRBV3-2
J gene: TRBJ2-7
D gene: .
clone size: .

CDR3 protein: CASSHGHGSYEQYF
CDR3 DNA: TGTGCCAGCAGCCACGGACATGGATCCTACGAGCAGTACTTC
V gene: TRBV14
J gene: TRBJ2-7
D gene: .
clone size: once

CDR3 protein: CASSGAGGTEAFF
CDR3 DNA: TGCGCCAGCAGCGGAGCAGGGGGGACTGAAGCTTTCTTT
V gene: TRBV5-1
J gene: TRBJ1-1
D gene: TRBD1
clone size: .

CDR3 protein: CASSFLAGGEETQYF
CDR3 DNA: TGCGCCAGCAGCTTTCTAGCGGGAGGGGAGGAGACCCAGTACTTC
V gene: TRBV5-1
J gene: TRBJ2-5
D gene: TRBD2
clone size: .

CDR3 protein: CASSLVQGDPSYEQYF
CDR3 DNA: TGTGCCAGCAGCTTAGTACAGGGAGATCCCTCCTACGAGCAGTACTTC
V gene: TRBV11-2
J gene: TRBJ2-7
D gene: .
clone size: .

CDR3 protein: CASSPPGSFGLAGGSSYNEQFF
CDR3 DNA: TGTGCCAGCTCACCACCGGGATCTTTCGGGTTAGCGGGAGGTAGCTCCTACAATGAGCAGTTCTTC
V gene: TRBV18
J gene: TRBJ2-1
D gene: TRBD2
clone size: .

CDR3 protein: CASSVARSTGELFF
CDR3 DNA: TGTGCCAGCAGCGTAGCGAGGAGCACCGGGGAGCTGTTTTTT
V gene: TRBV9
J gene: TRBJ2-2
D gene: .
clone size: .

CDR3 protein: CASSLRTGNTEAFF
CDR3 DNA: TGTGCCAGCAGTCTCCGGACAGGGAACACTGAAGCTTTCTTT
V gene: TRBV28
J gene: TRBJ1-1
D gene: TRBD1
clone size: .

CDR3 protein: CASSLARGEYNEQFF
CDR3 DNA: TGTGCCAGCAGCTTAGCGCGGGGGGAATACAATGAGCAGTTCTTC
V gene: TRBV7-9
J gene: TRBJ2-1
D gene: TRBD2
clone size: few

CDR3 protein: CASSRSDFGESPLHF
CDR3 DNA: TGTGCCAGCTCACGGTCGGACTTCGGGGAGTCACCCCTCCACTTT
V gene: TRBV18
J gene: TRBJ1-6
D gene: .
clone size: .

CDR3 protein: CASSPPGLGEQFF
CDR3 DNA: TGTGCCAGCAGTCCCCCGGGGTTGGGGGAGCAGTTCTTC
V gene: TRBV27
J gene: TRBJ2-1
D gene: .
clone size: .

CDR3 protein: CASSALSGRNEKLFF
CDR3 DNA: TGTGCCAGTAGTGCTCTATCGGGACGGAATGAAAAACTGTTTTTT
V gene: TRBV19
J gene: TRBJ1-4
D gene: .
clone size: .

CDR3 protein: CSASSGNTIYF
CDR3 DNA: TGCAGTGCTAGTTCTGGAAACACCATATATTTT
V gene: TRBV20-1
J gene: TRBJ1-3
D gene: .
clone size: .

CDR3 protein: CSVRLVWETQYF
CDR3 DNA: TGCAGCGTGCGACTAGTCTGGGAGACCCAGTACTTC
V gene: TRBV29-1
J gene: TRBJ2-5
D gene: .
clone size: .

CDR3 protein: CASSLGPLKRYEQYF
CDR3 DNA: TGTGCCAGCAGTCTCGGGCCCCTCAAGCGCTACGAGCAGTACTTC
V gene: TRBV11-2
J gene: TRBJ2-7
D gene: .
clone size: .

CDR3 protein: CASSLGEGMEAFF
CDR3 DNA: TGCGCCAGCAGCTTGGGTGAAGGAATGGAAGCTTTCTTT
V gene: TRBV5-1
J gene: TRBJ1-1
D gene: .
clone size: once

CDR3 protein: CAWRRDSIAKNIQYF
CDR3 DNA: TGTGCCTGGAGGAGGGACAGTATAGCCAAAAACATTCAGTACTTC
V gene: TRBV30
J gene: TRBJ2-4
D gene: TRBD1
clone size: once

CDR3 protein: CASSGQLDNEQFF
CDR3 DNA: TGTGCCAGCAGTGGACAGTTGGACAATGAGCAGTTCTTC
V gene: TRBV6-4
J gene: TRBJ2-1
D gene: .
clone size: .

CDR3 protein: CATSDPSSGTEAFF
CDR3 DNA: TGTGCCACCAGTGACCCATCGAGCGGTACTGAAGCTTTCTTT
V gene: TRBV24-1
J gene: TRBJ1-1
D gene: .
clone size: .

CDR3 protein: CASSQDRVAGGWFF
CDR3 DNA: TGCGCCAGCAGCCAAGATCGGGTCGCGGGGGGGTGGTTCTTC
V gene: TRBV4-1
J gene: TRBJ2-1
D gene: TRBD2
clone size: .

CDR3 protein: CASSLGTSGLAAYEQFF
CDR3 DNA: TGTGCCAGCAGCTTAGGGACCAGCGGGCTGGCCGCGTATGAGCAGTTCTTC
V gene: TRBV7-6
J gene: TRBJ2-1
D gene: .
clone size: .

CDR3 protein: CASSLITGIDSPLHF
CDR3 DNA: TGTGCCAGCAGCCTAATTACAGGGATCGATTCACCCCTCCACTTT
V gene: TRBV7-2
J gene: TRBJ1-6
D gene: .
clone size: .

CDR3 protein: CASSIGLLPDTQYF
CDR3 DNA: TGTGCCAGTAGTATCGGCCTCCTCCCAGATACGCAGTATTTT
V gene: TRBV19
J gene: TRBJ2-3
D gene: .
clone size: .

CDR3 protein: CASTGGNEKLFF
CDR3 DNA: TGTGCCAGCACCGGGGGAAATGAAAAACTGTTTTTT
V gene: TRBV6-5
J gene: TRBJ1-4
D gene: .
clone size: .